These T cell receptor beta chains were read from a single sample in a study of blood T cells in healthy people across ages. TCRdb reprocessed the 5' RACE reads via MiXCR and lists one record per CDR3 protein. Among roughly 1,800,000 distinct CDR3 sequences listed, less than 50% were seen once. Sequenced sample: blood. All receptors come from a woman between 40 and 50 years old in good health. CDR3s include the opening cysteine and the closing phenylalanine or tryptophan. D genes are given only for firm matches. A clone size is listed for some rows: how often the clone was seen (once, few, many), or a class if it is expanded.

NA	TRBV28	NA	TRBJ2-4	CASESLAKNIQYF	TGTGCCAGCGAGTCGTTAGCCAAAAACATTCAGTACTTC
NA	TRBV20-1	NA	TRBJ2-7	CSALQVRGYEQYF	TGCAGTGCCTTACAGGTTAGAGGATACGAGCAGTACTTC
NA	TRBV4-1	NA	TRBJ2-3	CASSHLGGGMADTQYF	TGCGCCAGCAGCCATTTGGGCGGAGGAATGGCAGATACGCAGTATTTT
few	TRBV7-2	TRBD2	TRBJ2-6	CASSNLPAGRSGANVLTF	TGTGCCAGCAGTAACCTCCCAGCGGGGAGGTCTGGGGCCAACGTCCTGACTTTC
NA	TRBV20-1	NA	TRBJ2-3	CSASPNPADTQYF	TGCAGTGCTAGTCCAAACCCGGCAGATACGCAGTATTTT
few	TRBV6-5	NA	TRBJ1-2	CASSYTPGTSGYTF	TGTGCCAGCAGTTACACACCCGGGACAAGTGGCTACACCTTC
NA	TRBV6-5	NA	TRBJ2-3	CASSYSPRQTSRDTQYF	TGTGCCAGCAGTTACTCCCCGAGACAGACATCACGGGATACGCAGTATTTT
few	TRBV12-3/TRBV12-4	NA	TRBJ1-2	CASSLKGRYYGYTF	TGTGCCAGCAGTTTAAAGGGACGGTACTATGGCTACACCTTC
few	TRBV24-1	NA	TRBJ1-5	CATSVGSNQPQHF	TGTGCCACCAGTGTAGGGAGCAATCAGCCCCAGCATTTT
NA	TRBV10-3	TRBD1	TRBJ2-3	CAISATGGDTQYF	TGTGCCATCAGTGCTACAGGGGGTGATACGCAGTATTTT
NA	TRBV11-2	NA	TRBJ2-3	CASSLADSYTDTQYF	TGTGCCAGCAGCTTAGCGGACAGCTACACAGATACGCAGTATTTT
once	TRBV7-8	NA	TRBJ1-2	CASSPSGGQYGYTF	TGTGCCAGCAGCCCATCCGGGGGGCAATATGGCTACACCTTC
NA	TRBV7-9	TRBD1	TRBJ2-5	CASSFNRGFVRETQYF	TGTGCCAGCAGCTTTAACAGGGGGTTCGTTCGAGAGACCCAGTACTTC
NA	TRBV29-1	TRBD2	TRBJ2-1	CSVDVGGVSNEQFF	TGCAGCGTTGATGTCGGGGGGGTCTCCAATGAGCAGTTCTTC
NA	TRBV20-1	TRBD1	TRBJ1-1	CSAGGQGKTEAFF	TGCAGTGCTGGAGGACAGGGAAAGACTGAAGCTTTCTTT
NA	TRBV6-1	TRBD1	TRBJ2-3	CATQEGPGTGGWDTQYF	TGTGCCACCCAAGAAGGTCCCGGGACAGGCGGTTGGGATACGCAGTATTTT
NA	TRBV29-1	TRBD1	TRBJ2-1	CSSRGQEDEQFF	TGCAGTTCGAGGGGGCAAGAGGATGAGCAGTTCTTC
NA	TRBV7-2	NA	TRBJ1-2	CASNWGRGSGYTF	TGTGCCAGCAACTGGGGCAGGGGAAGTGGCTACACCTTC
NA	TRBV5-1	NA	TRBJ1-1	CASTRGGTLEAFF	TGCGCCAGCACTAGGGGAGGGACACTTGAAGCTTTCTTT
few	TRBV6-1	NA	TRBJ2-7	CASSSQESYEQYF	TGTGCCAGCAGTTCACAGGAATCCTACGAGCAGTACTTC
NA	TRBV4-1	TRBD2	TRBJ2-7	CASSPAGEPYEQYF	TGCGCCAGCAGCCCAGCGGGGGAACCCTACGAGCAGTACTTC
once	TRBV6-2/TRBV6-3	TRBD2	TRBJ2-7	CASSYPRGGPLYEQYF	TGTGCCAGCAGTTACCCCCGCGGGGGGCCGCTCTACGAGCAGTACTTC
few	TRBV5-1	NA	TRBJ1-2	CASSAGSGYTF	TGTGCCAGCAGTGCAGGGTCTGGCTACACCTTC
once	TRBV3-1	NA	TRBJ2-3	CASSQDASRDTQYF	TGTGCCAGCAGCCAAGATGCGAGCCGGGATACGCAGTATTTT
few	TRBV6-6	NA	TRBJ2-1	CASSSQSPKRTAFEQFF	TGTGCCAGCAGCTCCCAGTCCCCTAAAAGGACCGCCTTTGAGCAGTTCTTC
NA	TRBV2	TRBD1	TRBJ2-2	CASSTDRGGMFF	TGTGCCAGCAGTACGGACAGGGGAGGGATGTTTTTT
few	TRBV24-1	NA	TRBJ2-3	CATSDLETASTDTQYF	TGTGCCACCAGTGATTTGGAGACAGCAAGCACAGATACGCAGTATTTT
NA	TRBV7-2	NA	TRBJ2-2	CASSLQGGSGWELFF	TGTGCCAGCAGCTTACAGGGGGGATCGGGTTGGGAGCTGTTTTTT
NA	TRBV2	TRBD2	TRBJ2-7	CASSEWEGLFEQYF	TGTGCCAGCAGTGAATGGGAGGGGCTATTCGAGCAGTACTTC
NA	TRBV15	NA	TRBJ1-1	CATSREPPDRNTEAFF	TGTGCCACCAGCAGAGAGCCACCGGACAGGAACACTGAAGCTTTCTTT
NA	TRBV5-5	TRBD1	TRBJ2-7	CASSLRTGAAWSYEQYF	TGTGCCAGCAGCTTGAGGACAGGCGCGGCTTGGTCCTACGAGCAGTACTTC
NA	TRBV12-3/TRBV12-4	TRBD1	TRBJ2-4	CASSRGQGGMRNIQYF	TGTGCCAGCAGTAGGGGACAGGGTGGGATGCGGAACATTCAGTACTTC
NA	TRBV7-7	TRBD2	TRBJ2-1	CASSPLAGGYSEQFF	TGTGCTAGCAGCCCTCTAGCGGGGGGGTACAGTGAGCAGTTCTTC
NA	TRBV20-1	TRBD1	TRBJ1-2	CSAMGTGGARGYTF	TGCAGTGCTATGGGGACAGGGGGCGCGCGGGGCTACACCTTC
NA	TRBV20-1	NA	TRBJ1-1	CSAPPGRNTEAFF	TGCAGTGCTCCTCCGGGGCGGAACACTGAAGCTTTCTTT
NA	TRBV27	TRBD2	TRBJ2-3	CASSKTSGVTTDTQYF	TGTGCCAGCAGTAAGACTAGCGGGGTAACCACAGATACGCAGTATTTT
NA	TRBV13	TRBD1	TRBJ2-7	CASSPPGQGGREQYF	TGTGCCAGCAGCCCCCCGGGACAGGGAGGGCGTGAGCAGTACTTC
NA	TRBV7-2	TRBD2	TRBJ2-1	CASSSSSGGRTYNEQFF	TGTGCCAGCAGCTCCTCTAGCGGGGGGCGTACCTACAATGAGCAGTTCTTC
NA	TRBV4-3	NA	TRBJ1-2	CASSQGHGWDYGYTF	TGCGCCAGCAGCCAGGGACACGGGTGGGACTATGGCTACACCTTC
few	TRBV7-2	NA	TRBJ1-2	CASSQDLRGGYTF	TGTGCCAGCAGCCAGGACCTCAGGGGTGGCTACACCTTC